The clone carrying this TCR beta chain has ten or more counts. No antigen is known for it. Unique molecular identifiers were used to barcode this TCRbeta library. MiXCR, applied by TCRdb to the PCR reads, yields one record per CDR3 protein. Of hundreds of thousands of distinct CDR3 sequences detected, approximately 10% appear once; the ten largest clones hold 23%. The data were taken from a study of T-cell reconstitution after alpha-beta-depleted transplantation in children. The V end was cut by 1 base, the J end by 1 base, with 24 bases between. The CDR3 consists of 19 residues. The germline gives CDR1 SGHRS, CDR2 YFSETQ. Findings and caveats of the study: T-cell numbers and diversity, one year after transplant, stemmed largely from T cells that were newly produced. The study reportedly traced alpha-beta T cells about two months after transplant to several hundred expanded graft clones. The high TCRbeta diversity at day 60 in some patients came from surviving recipient T cells and thymic progenitors.

The specimen comprised peripheral blood, sampled 180 days after TCRalphabeta/CD19-depleted stem cell transplant. The V gene is TRBV5-1, the J gene TRBJ2-7, with D possibly matching TRBD2 (7 bases). This TCR was recovered from a male patient aged 2-15 years who had a stem cell transplant for chronic granulomatous disease, so the T cells may come from the graft donor. This CDR3 reads CASSLSPRGGIDQSYEQYF. CDR3 nucleotide sequence: TGCGCCAGCAGCTTGTCCCCCCGCGGGGGCATTGATCAGTCCTACGAGCAGTACTTC.